This TCR beta chain comes out of a study of cytomegalovirus exposure and HLA in healthy donors. PCR amplification relied on 60 Vbeta primers (plus 13 Jbeta primers). The method was immunoSEQ multiplex PCR; TCRdb's version includes in-frame clones alone and lacks a portion of them. The sample holds about 130,000 clones, around 8.5% seen once. The CDR3 covers 16 residues. The germline V gene has CDR1 SGHRS and CDR2 YFSETQ. Between the trimmed V and J ends, which lost 0 bases and 2 bases, there was a span of 12 bases. The source is a middle-aged man in good health and CMV-seronegative. This rearrangement joins TRBV5-1 to TRBJ2-1, with a tentative D call TRBD2 (5 bases). Sequencing input: PBMCs. The CDR3 here is CASSLGLGVTYNEQFF. The CDR3 DNA reads TGCGCCAGCAGCTTGGGGCTGGGAGTGACCTACAATGAGCAGTTCTTC.